The next 15 T cell receptor beta chains were all read from a single sample in a study of Graves' ophthalmopathy and Graves' hyperthyroidism. Amplifying from RNA transcripts, the study obtained TCR beta CDR3 regions. Second-round multiplex PCR came after a first-round RT-PCR that employed HTBI primers. TCRdb called the multiplex PCR reads again in MiXCR, with one record for every CDR3 protein. In the table there are 680,000 or so distinct CDR3 sequences, 22% of which are singletons. Material: peripheral blood. The receptors were sampled from a woman aged 18 to 35 with stable Graves' hyperthyroidism. Some clones in this sample may be carry-over from other donors' samples.

The V gene is TRBV6-1, the J gene TRBJ1-1, with D possibly being TRBD1 (6 bases). The CDR3 has 13 amino acids. V gave up 2 bases and J gave up 6 bases, with 10 bases separating them. Germline loops: CDR1 MNHNS, CDR2 SASEGT. The CDR3 sequence: CASSERTDSEAFF. The CDR3 DNA reads as TGTGCCAGCAGTGAACGGACAGATTCTGAAGCTTTCTTT.

This clonotype was counted a few times. The gene calls are TRBV20-1 and TRBJ2-2; 8 positions agree with TRBD1. Germline V gene sequence: CDR1 DFQATT, CDR2 SNEGSKA (reference sequence). V shed 7 bases and J 6 bases; nucleotides not matched to a gene: 4. This CDR3 comprises 12 residues. The CDR3 nucleotides read TGCAGTGGTCAGGGGGCCGCCGGGGAGCTGTTTTTT. Translated, it gives CSGQGAAGELFF.

This clonotype has at least ten counts. The V call is TRBV6-5, the J call TRBJ1-1, with D possibly matching TRBD1 (5 bases). Trimming took 4 bases from V and 11 from J, leaving 17 bases between them. This CDR3 has 13 amino acids. Germline values: CDR1 MNHEY, CDR2 SVGAGI. Here the CDR3 reads CASSLQDSLEAFF. CDR3 nucleotides: TGTGCCAGCAGTTTACAAGACAGCTTAGAGGCTTTCTTT.

This clonotype was counted many times. The chain couples TRBV12-3 or TRBV12-4 to TRBJ2-7, with 7 bases fitting TRBD1. The CDR3 sequence is 14 residues long. V was pared by 6 bases and J by 2 bases, with 7 bases of the junction left unmatched. The CDR3, as DNA: TGTGCCAGCAGAATGGACAGGAGAGCCTACGAGCAGTACTTC. Its translation is CASRMDRRAYEQYF.

The genes are TRBV7-8 and TRBJ1-1, with TRBD1 as a possible D gene (5 bases). Germline V gene sequence: CDR1 SGHVS, CDR2 FQNEAQ. The CDR3 runs 13 residues. V gave up 2 bases and J gave up 9 bases, with 13 bases separating them. In DNA form, the CDR3 reads TGTGCCAGCAGCTTAAGGGCAGGGTCCCAAGCTTTCTTT. It encodes CASSLRAGSQAFF. Based on the CDR3 plus reference TRBV7-8 and TRBJ1-1, the full variable domain is GAGVSQSPRYKVAKRGQDVALRCDPISGHVSLFWYQQALGQGPEFLTYFQNEAQLDKSGLPSDRFFAERPEGSVSTLKIQRTQQEDSAVYLCASSLRAGSQAFFGQGTRLTVV.

This clonotype was counted a few times. A much larger clone sits a single nucleotide away, making a read error possible. This is likely a read error, given that the CDR3 carries no conserved phenylalanine or tryptophan at its end. The genes are TRBV6-1 and TRBJ2-2; maybe TRBD2 (7 bases). The CDR3 loop spans 16 amino acids. The V end was cut by 2 bases, the J end by 5 bases, with 15 bases between. Per the germline V gene, CDR1 is MNHNS and CDR2 is SASEGT. The CDR3 sequence: CASSEPTGGWTGELFL. CDR3 nucleotides: TGTGCCAGCAGTGAACCGACGGGGGGCTGGACCGGGGAGCTGTTTCTT.

This clonotype was seen at least ten times. This chain connects TRBV20-1 to TRBJ2-5; perhaps TRBD2 as D (5 bases). This CDR3 has 13 residues. V shed 6 bases and J shed 5 bases, with 16 bases lying between them. Germline V gene sequence: CDR1 DFQATT, CDR2 SNEGSKA (reference sequence). CDR3 protein: CSAPTGWEETQYF. For the CDR3, the DNA is TGCAGTGCGCCGACGGGTTGGGAGGAGACCCAGTACTTC.

This clonotype came up many times. The J gene is TRBJ1-1, the V gene TRBV5-8, with no clear D. Trimming took 6 bases from V and 7 from J, leaving 13 bases between them. The length of the CDR3 is 12 residues. Per the germline V gene, CDR1 is SGHTS and CDR2 is YDEGEE. The CDR3 here is CASTVPRGEAFF. The CDR3 DNA reads TGTGCCAGCACAGTACCCCGGGGTGAAGCTTTCTTT.

In this sample, this clonotype turned up many times. This chain joins TRBV5-1 and TRBJ1-3; no definite D call. The germline gives CDR1 SGHRS, CDR2 YFSETQ. CDR3 length: 17 residues. V lost 1 base, J lost 2 bases, and 16 bases lay in between. CDR3 sequence (DNA): TGCGCCAGCAGCTTGACCTTCGACCAAGGCGCTGGAAACACCATATATTTT. Amino acid sequence: CASSLTFDQGAGNTIYF.

The sample holds many counts of this clonotype. The chain has TRBV4-1 and TRBJ2-7, with unresolved D. The germline V gene has CDR1 MGHRA and CDR2 YSYEKL. The CDR3 is 13 residues long. The V and J ends lost 1 base and 4 bases respectively, with 8 bases between them. DNA of the CDR3: TGCGCCAGCAGCCAAGGTTGGGAATACGAGCAGTACTTC. Protein product: CASSQGWEYEQYF.

The chain has TRBV6-5 and TRBJ2-7, with 12 bases lining up with TRBD2. In germline, CDR1 is MNHEY, CDR2 SVGAGI. CDR3 size: 15 residues. Trimming at V came to 2 bases and at J to 3 bases, leaving 2 bases not matched to a gene. In nucleotides, the CDR3 is TGTGCCAGCAGTTACCGACTAGCGGGAGACTACGAGCAGTACTTC. It codes for CASSYRLAGDYEQYF.

This clonotype showed up many times. The CDR3 loop is CASSLRQISSGNTIYF. As DNA, the CDR3 is TGCGCCAGCAGCTTGAGACAGATTAGCTCTGGAAACACCATATATTTT. The chain is built from TRBV5-1 and TRBJ1-3, with D perhaps matching TRBD1 (5 bases). Germline values: CDR1 SGHRS, CDR2 YFSETQ. CDR3 length equals 16 residues. V lost 1 base and J 0 bases, leaving 11 bases between the germline ends.

Regarding this clonotype: A much larger clone sits a single nucleotide away, making a read error possible. J is TRBJ1-3 and V is TRBV27; D is perhaps TRBD1 (5 bases). Germline V CDR1 and CDR2: MNHEY, SMNVEV (reference sequence). Trimming removed 8 bases at V and 0 bases at J, with 14 bases between. The CDR3 has 15 residues. The CDR3: CASSGRAISGNTIYF. DNA of the CDR3: TGTGCCAGCTCAGGCAGGGCCATCTCTGGAAACACCATATATTTT.

The sample holds many counts of this clonotype. V and J are TRBV12-5 and TRBJ2-2; D gene ambiguous. In germline, CDR1 is LGHNT, CDR2 FRNRAP. The CDR3 totals 16 residues. The V and J ends lost 0 bases and 0 bases respectively, with 8 bases between them. As DNA, the CDR3 is TGTGCTAGTGGTTTGGTCTGGACCTCGAACACCGGGGAGCTGTTTTTT. This gives the protein CASGLVWTSNTGELFF.

At least ten counts were recorded for this clonotype. The CDR3 is CASSLEFHVNSPLHF. Here the CDR3 DNA reads TGTGCCAGCAGCTTAGAATTTCACGTTAATTCACCCCTCCACTTT. The rearrangement joins TRBV7-9 to TRBJ1-6; D call uncertain. CDR1 is SEHNR, CDR2 FQNEAQ, per germline (reference sequence). Between the trimmed V and J ends, which lost 1 base and 6 bases, there was a span of 10 bases. The CDR3 length is 15 residues. Supplemented by reference TRBV7-9 and TRBJ1-6, the full variable domain reads DTGVSQNPRHKITKRGQNVTFRCDPISEHNRLYWYRQTLGQGPEFLTYFQNEAQLEKSRLLSDRFSAERPKGSFSTLEIQRTEQGDSAMYLCASSLEFHVNSPLHFGNGTRLTVT.